The text below deals with one T cell receptor beta chain. Its antigen is still unknown. This sample was taken from a study of blood T cells in healthy people across ages. Overall study results and limits: Among T cells, TCR beta diversity per million cells dropped roughly linearly as age rose. Donors of long life had a larger count of naive CD4+ cells and greater diversity than aged donors. In these data, TCR beta diversity tracked strongly with naive T cell percentage.

The V end lost 1 base, the J end lost 4 bases, and 18 bases lay between the germline ends. CDR1 and CDR2 from the germline V gene are MGHRA and YSYEKL. This CDR3 spans 17 amino acids. Every donor contributed around 10 milliliters of peripheral blood by blood draw. Using a J-beta primer mix together with a sample-barcoded 5' primer, a second PCR was run for roughly 6 to 12 cycles. TCRdb re-analysed the 5' RACE reads in MiXCR, keeping a single row per CDR3 protein. The repertoire includes hundreds of thousands of distinct CDR3 sequences, roughly 43% of them detected once, and around 15% sits in the top ten.

The source of this sequence is a man aged 25-45 years in good health. Specimen: blood. The chain has TRBV4-1 and TRBJ2-3, with D possibly matching TRBD2 (5 bases). Here the CDR3 reads CASSQGPPAISADTQYF. DNA for the CDR3: TGCGCCAGCAGCCAAGGCCCGCCAGCGATTAGCGCAGATACGCAGTATTTT.